The 4 T cell receptor beta chains given below trace back to one sample, sequenced in a study of metastatic and nonmetastatic thyroid tumors. TCRdb used MiXCR to call clones anew from the PCR reads. In the table there are about 35,000 clones, 15% to 20% of which are singletons. Ahead of thyroid surgery, no patient had received treatment of any kind. Sequencing was performed on blood. The receptors come from a female donor with papillary thyroid cancer or a benign thyroid nodule (not recorded which). Some clones in this sample may be carry-over from other donors' samples.

This chain uses TRBV30 with TRBJ1-2, with D perhaps TRBD1 (5 bases). V lost 6 bases, J lost 4 bases, and 15 bases lay in between. CDR1 is GTSNPN and CDR2 is SVGIG in the germline V gene (reference sequence). The CDR3 loop spans 13 amino acids. As DNA, the CDR3 is TGTGCCTGTTATATTCGGGGGTCCTATGGCTACACCTTC. This sequence encodes CACYIRGSYGYTF.

This clone came up many times. The V and J genes are TRBV6-5 and TRBJ2-2; D may correspond to TRBD1 or TRBD2 (5 bases each). Germline CDR1 and CDR2: MNHEY and SVGAGI. The CDR3 is 16 residues long. V shed 3 bases and J shed 5 bases, with 16 bases lying between them. CDR3 loop: CASSYSRESGTGELFF. As DNA, the CDR3 is TGTGCCAGCAGTTATAGCAGGGAATCGGGAACCGGGGAGCTGTTTTTT.

The genes are TRBV27 and TRBJ2-7, with 12 bases fitting TRBD2. V was pared by 6 bases and J by 3 bases, with 9 bases of the junction left unmatched. CDR1 is MNHEY and CDR2 is SMNVEV in the germline V gene (reference sequence). The CDR3 totals 16 residues. For the CDR3, the DNA is TGTGCCAGCAGCATCCTAGCGGGAGGGATCAGCTACGAGCAGTACTTC. It codes for CASSILAGGISYEQYF.

This chain links TRBV7-2 with TRBJ2-7, with D perhaps matching TRBD2 (6 bases). V lost 5 bases and J lost 2, with 16 bases in between. CDR1 is SGHTA, CDR2 FQGNSA, per germline. The CDR3 covers 15 residues. Written as DNA, the CDR3 is TGTGCCAGCAGCCCCCCGGGACTTTTCCCCTACGAGCAGTACTTC. The encoded protein is CASSPPGLFPYEQYF.